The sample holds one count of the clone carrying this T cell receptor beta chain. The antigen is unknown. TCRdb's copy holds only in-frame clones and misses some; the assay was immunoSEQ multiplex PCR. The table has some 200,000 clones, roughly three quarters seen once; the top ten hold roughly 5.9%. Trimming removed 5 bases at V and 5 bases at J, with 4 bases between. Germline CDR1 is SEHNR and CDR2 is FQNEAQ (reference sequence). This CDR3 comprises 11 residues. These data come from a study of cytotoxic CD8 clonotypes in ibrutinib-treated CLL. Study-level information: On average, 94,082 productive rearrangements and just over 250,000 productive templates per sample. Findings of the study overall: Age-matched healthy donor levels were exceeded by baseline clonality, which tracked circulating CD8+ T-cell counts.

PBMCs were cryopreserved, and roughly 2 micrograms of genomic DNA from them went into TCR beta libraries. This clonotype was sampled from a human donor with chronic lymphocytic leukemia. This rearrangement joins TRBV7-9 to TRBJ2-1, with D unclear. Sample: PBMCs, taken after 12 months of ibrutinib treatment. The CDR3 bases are TGTGCCAGCAGCAAAAACAATGAGCAGTTCTTC. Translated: CASSKNNEQFF.